This entry is about one T cell receptor (beta chain). Its target is unknown. The CDR3 runs 17 residues. J gave up 2 bases and V 0 bases, and 6 bases lay outside the gene matches. Germline CDR1 and CDR2: SGHRS and YFSETQ. The sample is drawn from a study of cytomegalovirus exposure and HLA in healthy donors. Findings of the study overall: Evidence from a later analysis indicated that most CMV-associated TCR beta chains looked HLA-restricted.

Primers for the PCR totalled 60 Vbeta and 13 Jbeta. Profiling relied on immunoSEQ multiplex PCR, and the TCRdb table lists in-frame clones only, not all of them. The repertoire holds approximately 150,000 clones, with 55% to 80% as singletons. The clonotype comes from a woman aged 55 to 70 in good health and CMV-seropositive. The genes are TRBV5-1 and TRBJ2-3; 10 nucleotides line up with TRBD2. Sequenced material: PBMCs. CDR3 nucleotide sequence: TGCGCCAGCAGCTTGGACGGACTAGCGGACTCCACAGATACGCAGTATTTT. Its translation: CASSLDGLADSTDTQYF.